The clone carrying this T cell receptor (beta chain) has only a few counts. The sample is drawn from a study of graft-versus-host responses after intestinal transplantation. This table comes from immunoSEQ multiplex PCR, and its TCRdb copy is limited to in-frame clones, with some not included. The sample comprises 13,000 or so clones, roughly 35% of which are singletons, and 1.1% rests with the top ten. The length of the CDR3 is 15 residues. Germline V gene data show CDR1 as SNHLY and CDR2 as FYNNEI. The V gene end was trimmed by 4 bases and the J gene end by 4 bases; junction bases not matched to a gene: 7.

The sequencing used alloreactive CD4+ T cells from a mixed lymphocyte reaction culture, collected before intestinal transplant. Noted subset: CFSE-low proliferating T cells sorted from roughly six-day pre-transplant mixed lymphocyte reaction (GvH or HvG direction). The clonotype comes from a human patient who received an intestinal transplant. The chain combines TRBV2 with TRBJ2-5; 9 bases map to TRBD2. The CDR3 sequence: CASSVSAGGPETQYF. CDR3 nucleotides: TGTGCCAGCAGTGTATCTGCGGGGGGGCCAGAGACCCAGTACTTC.